This passage covers 2 T cell receptor beta chains from one sample sequenced in a study of regulatory and conventional T cells in RAG deficiency. TCRdb's table, derived via immunoSEQ multiplex PCR, lists solely in-frame clones and lacks some. This sample carries over 10,000 clones, 94% of them seen once, and the ten largest clones take approximately 1.5%. Blood CD4+ CD25-high CD127-low regulatory T cells supplied the genomic DNA template. These data were also reused for a study on regulatory T cells. From that report: Primers: 52 TRBV forward and 13 TRBJ reverse.

The sample comprised CD127- CD25+ CD4+ Tregs sorted from blood. Source of these receptors: a human donor in good health.

The rearrangement uses TRBV11-2 and TRBJ1-3; 7 nucleotides match TRBD1. The CDR3 length is 18 residues. V shed 4 bases and J 2 bases; nucleotides not matched to a gene: 14. From germline, CDR1 is SGHAT and CDR2 FQNNGV. CDR3 bases: TGTGCCAGCAGCTCCCAACCAGGGGGACCAGGGGCTGGAAACACCATATATTTT. Translated: CASSSQPGGPGAGNTIYF.

The V call is TRBV18, the J call TRBJ1-2, with 11 bases fitting TRBD1. The CDR3 has 16 residues. V lost 3 bases and J lost 4; bases outside the gene matches: 7. Germline V CDR1 and CDR2: KGHSH, LQKENI. This CDR3 reads CASSPDRGPKSYGYTF. The CDR3 DNA sequence: TGTGCCAGCTCACCGGACAGGGGGCCTAAAAGCTATGGCTACACCTTC.